The 15 T cell receptor beta chains reported below all come from one sample, sequenced in a study of control samples from healthy donors and cancer patients (dated by TCRdb to 2020 to 2022). Library preparation was by the immunoSEQ multiplex PCR assay. This immuneACCESS table, as held by TCRdb, lists in-frame sequences with V and J called but not all clones. Of the missing ones, under half trace to an unresolved V gene in checked studies; the others have no known cause. The sample contains 130,000 or so clones, over 85% of them found a single time. The biggest ten clones account for under 9% of the sample. Sequences were obtained from PBMCs. The receptor source for this set is a man in his forties or fifties with head and neck cancer.

This chain links TRBV18 with TRBJ2-1; 7 positions agree with TRBD1. V gave up 0 bases and J gave up 5 bases; unmatched junction bases: 10. In germline, CDR1 is KGHSH, CDR2 LQKENI. The CDR3 contains 17 residues. The DNA for the CDR3 is TGTGCCAGCTCACCACCGGGTTTTGGGACAGCGAACAATGAGCAGTTCTTC. Its translation: CASSPPGFGTANNEQFF.

The rearrangement uses TRBV9 and TRBJ1-2; D gene uncertain. This CDR3 spans 15 amino acids. Germline values: CDR1 SGDLS, CDR2 YYNGEE. The ends were cut back, 4 bases at V and 2 bases at J, with 15 bases in the middle. CDR3 in DNA: TGTGCCAGCAGCCGGGCAGACGCCGCCAACTATGGCTACACCTTC. This sequence encodes CASSRADAANYGYTF.

The rearrangement links TRBV6-5 to TRBJ2-3, with TRBD2 identical over 7 bases. The CDR3 spans 15 residues. Germline V gives CDR1 MNHEY, CDR2 SVGAGI. The J segment lost 5 bases and the V segment lost 0 bases, leaving 5 bases of the junction unmatched. The CDR3 DNA is TGTGCCAGCAGTTACTCCGATCCTAGCGGAGATACGCAGTATTTT. This sequence encodes CASSYSDPSGDTQYF.

The rearrangement uses TRBV2 and TRBJ1-5, with 8 bases identical to TRBD1. Germline-derived CDR1 and CDR2 are SNHLY and FYNNEI. The CDR3 is 17 residues long. The junction had 8 bases not matched to a gene; V was cut back by 4 bases and J by 0 bases. The CDR3 sequence: CASSGDRSSGSNQPQHF. Written as DNA, the CDR3 is TGTGCCAGCAGTGGGGACAGGTCGAGCGGTAGCAATCAGCCCCAGCATTTT.

This clone was found once. This chain uses TRBV28 with TRBJ1-2; 7 positions agree with TRBD1. Germline-derived CDR1 and CDR2 are MDHEN and SYDVKM. CDR3 size: 12 residues. Trimming removed 8 bases from V and 5 bases from J; junction bases left unmatched: 5. The CDR3 DNA reads as TGTGCCAGCCTCAGGGGGACTTATGGCTACACCTTC. Amino acid sequence: CASLRGTYGYTF.

This rearrangement joins TRBV19 to TRBJ1-5; 8 positions agree with TRBD1. The germline CDR1 and CDR2 sequences are LNHDA and SQIVND (reference sequence). The CDR3 has 19 amino acids. V was clipped by 4 bases and J by 0 bases; unmatched bases: 14. CDR3 nucleotide sequence: TGTGCCAGTAGTACGTTCGGCCCCGACAGGGGCGGTAGCAATCAGCCCCAGCATTTT. It encodes CASSTFGPDRGGSNQPQHF.

V gene TRBV7-8 combines with J gene TRBJ1-5; maybe TRBD1 (6 bases). Trimming shortened V by 0 bases and J by 7 bases, and 16 bases separated the two germline ends. The germline CDR1 and CDR2 sequences are SGHVS and FQNEAQ. The CDR3 totals 16 residues. This CDR3 reads CASSLAGGGGYQPQHF. In DNA, the CDR3 is TGTGCCAGCAGCTTAGCGGGCGGAGGGGGATACCAGCCCCAGCATTTT.

The chain employs TRBV5-1 and TRBJ2-3; TRBD2 agrees at 7 bases. This CDR3 has 13 residues. The J segment lost 4 bases and the V segment lost 4 bases, leaving 3 bases of the junction unmatched. Germline assignment: CDR1 SGHRS and CDR2 YFSETQ. This CDR3 is CASSREGPDTQYF. In nucleotides, the CDR3 is TGCGCCAGCAGCAGGGAGGGTCCAGATACGCAGTATTTT.

The chain has TRBV19 and TRBJ2-1; D perhaps matches TRBD2 (6 bases). Germline V lookup: CDR1 LNHDA, CDR2 SQIVND (reference sequence). With 3 bases removed from V and 7 bases from J, the gap between germline ends came to 13 bases. The CDR3 is 14 residues long. CDR3 residues: CASSILRTKNEQFF. The CDR3 coding sequence is TGTGCCAGTAGTATCCTCCGGACTAAAAATGAGCAGTTCTTC. Full variable domain (outside the CDR3, taken from reference TRBV19 and TRBJ2-1): DGGITQSPKYLFRKEGQNVTLSCEQNLNHDAMYWYRQDPGQGLRLIYYSQIVNDFQKGDIAEGYSVSREKKESFPLTVTSAQKNPTAFYLCASSILRTKNEQFFGPGTRLTVL.

Written as DNA, the CDR3 is TGTGCCAGCAGCCCCCGGCAGGGATCATTAGGTTTCTTT. This encodes CASSPRQGSLGFF. The chain couples TRBV11-2 to TRBJ1-1; perhaps TRBD1 as D (5 bases). Germline CDR1 is SGHAT and CDR2 is FQNNGV. V gave up 5 bases and J gave up 13 bases, with 20 bases separating them. This CDR3 contains 13 residues.

The V gene is TRBV28, the J gene TRBJ1-2; D is perhaps TRBD1 (6 bases). CDR3 length: 14 residues. V gave up 4 bases and J gave up 5 bases, with 14 bases separating them. CDR1 MDHEN and CDR2 SYDVKM come from the germline V gene. The CDR3 sequence is CASSSPTGIYGYTF. In nucleotides, the CDR3 is TGTGCCAGCAGTTCCCCGACAGGTATTTATGGCTACACCTTC.

The chain recombines TRBV14 with TRBJ1-3; TRBD1 might be the D (5 bases). Per germline, CDR1 SGHDN and CDR2 FVKESK. Between the trimmed V and J ends, which lost 1 base and 8 bases, there was a span of 9 bases. This CDR3 region has 13 residues. CDR3 residues: CASSQVGADTIYF. The DNA for the CDR3 is TGTGCCAGCAGCCAAGTAGGGGCGGACACCATATATTTT.

CDR3 sequence: CASIPSGSYNEQFF. In DNA form, the CDR3 reads TGTGCCAGCATCCCTAGCGGGAGCTACAATGAGCAGTTCTTC. V and J are TRBV28 and TRBJ2-1; the match to TRBD2 covers 10 bases. Germline values: CDR1 MDHEN, CDR2 SYDVKM. This CDR3 region has 14 residues. After removal of 7 bases from V and 3 bases from J, the junction contained 3 bases not matched to a gene.

The chain combines TRBV2 with TRBJ1-5, with unresolved D. CDR3 length equals 13 residues. Germline V gene sequence: CDR1 SNHLY, CDR2 FYNNEI. The V end lost 3 bases, the J end lost 5 bases, and 8 bases lay between the germline ends. CDR3 amino acids: CASSDGNYQPQHF. For the CDR3, the DNA is TGTGCCAGCAGTGACGGCAACTATCAGCCCCAGCATTTT. The full variable domain, with the rest looked up from reference TRBV2 and TRBJ1-5, is EPEVTQTPSHQVTQMGQEVILRCVPISNHLYFYWYRQILGQKVEFLVSFYNNEISEKSEIFDDQFSVERPDGSNFTLKIRSTKLEDSAMYFCASSDGNYQPQHFGDGTRLSIL.

The chain has TRBV18 and TRBJ2-7; 10 bases match TRBD1. Germline-derived CDR1 and CDR2 are KGHSH and LQKENI. The CDR3 length is 15 residues. Trimming removed 3 bases from V and 1 base from J; junction bases left unmatched: 3. CDR3 nucleotide sequence: TGTGCCAGCTCACCCGGGACAGGGGCGTCCTACGAGCAGTACTTC. As protein: CASSPGTGASYEQYF. Variable domain in full (rest from reference TRBV18 and TRBJ2-7): NAGVMQNPRHLVRRRGQEARLRCSPMKGHSHVYWYRQLPEEGLKFMVYLQKENIIDESGMPKERFSAEFPKEGPSILRIQQVVRGDSAAYFCASSPGTGASYEQYFGPGTRLTVT.